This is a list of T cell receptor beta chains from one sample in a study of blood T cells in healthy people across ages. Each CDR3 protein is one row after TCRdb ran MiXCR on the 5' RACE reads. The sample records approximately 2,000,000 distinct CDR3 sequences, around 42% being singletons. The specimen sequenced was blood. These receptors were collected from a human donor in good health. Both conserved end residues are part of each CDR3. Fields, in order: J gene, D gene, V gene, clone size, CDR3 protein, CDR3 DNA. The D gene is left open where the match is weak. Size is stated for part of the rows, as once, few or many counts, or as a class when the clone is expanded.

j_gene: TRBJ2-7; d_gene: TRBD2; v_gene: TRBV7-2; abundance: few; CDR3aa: CASSQGTSGGPPYEQYF; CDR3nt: TGTGCCAGCAGCCAAGGGACTAGCGGGGGGCCACCCTACGAGCAGTACTTC
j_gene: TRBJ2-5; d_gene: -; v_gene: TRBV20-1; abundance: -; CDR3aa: CSAALLAGYQETQYF; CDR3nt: TGCAGTGCCGCGTTACTTGCAGGGTACCAAGAGACCCAGTACTTC
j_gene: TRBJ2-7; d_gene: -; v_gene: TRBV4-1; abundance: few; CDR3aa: CASSQVNSDSYEQYF; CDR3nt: TGCGCCAGCAGCCAAGTTAACTCCGATTCCTACGAGCAGTACTTC
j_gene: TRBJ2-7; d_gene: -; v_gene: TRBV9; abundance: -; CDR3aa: CASSRRGTYSYEQYF; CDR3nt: TGTGCCAGCAGCCGGAGGGGGACTTACTCCTACGAGCAGTACTTC
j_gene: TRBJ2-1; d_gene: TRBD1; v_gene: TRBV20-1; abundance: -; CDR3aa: CSQGQGFYNEQFF; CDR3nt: TGCAGCCAGGGACAGGGATTCTACAATGAGCAGTTCTTC
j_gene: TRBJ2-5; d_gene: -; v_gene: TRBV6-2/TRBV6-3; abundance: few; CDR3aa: CASDEGTETQYF; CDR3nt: TGTGCCAGCGACGAGGGGACTGAGACCCAGTACTTC
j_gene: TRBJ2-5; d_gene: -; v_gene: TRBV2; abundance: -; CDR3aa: CASSEPGRDQETQYF; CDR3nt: TGTGCCAGCAGTGAACCGGGACGCGACCAAGAGACCCAGTACTTC
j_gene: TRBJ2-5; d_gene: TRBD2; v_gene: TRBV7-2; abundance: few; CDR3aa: CASSLTSGGFETQYF; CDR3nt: TGTGCCAGCAGCTTAACTAGCGGGGGGTTTGAGACCCAGTACTTC
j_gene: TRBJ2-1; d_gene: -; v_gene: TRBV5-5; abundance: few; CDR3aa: CASSLGQISNEQFF; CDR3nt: TGTGCCAGCAGCTTGGGTCAGATAAGCAATGAGCAGTTCTTC
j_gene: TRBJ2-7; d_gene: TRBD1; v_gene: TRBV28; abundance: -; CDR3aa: CASSKGQALYEQYF; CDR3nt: TGTGCCAGCAGCAAGGGACAGGCCCTCTACGAGCAGTACTTC
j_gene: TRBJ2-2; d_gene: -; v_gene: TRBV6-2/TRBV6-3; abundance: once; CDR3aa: CASTYRRTTNTGELFF; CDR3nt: TGTGCCAGCACGTACAGGAGGACTACCAACACCGGGGAGCTGTTTTTT
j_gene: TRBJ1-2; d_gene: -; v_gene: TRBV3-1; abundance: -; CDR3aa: CASSPYRADNYGYTF; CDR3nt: TGTGCCAGCAGCCCATACAGAGCTGATAACTATGGCTACACCTTC
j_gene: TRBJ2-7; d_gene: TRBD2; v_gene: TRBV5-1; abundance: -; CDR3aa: CASSFVAGGFLNEQYF; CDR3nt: TGCGCCAGCAGCTTTGTAGCGGGGGGGTTCCTCAATGAGCAGTACTTC
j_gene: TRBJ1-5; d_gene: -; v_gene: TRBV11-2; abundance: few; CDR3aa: CTSSLFRGQPQHF; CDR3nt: TGTACCAGCAGCTTATTTCGCGGTCAGCCCCAGCATTTT
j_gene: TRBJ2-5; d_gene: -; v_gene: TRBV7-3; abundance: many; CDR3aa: CASSTRGGGETQYF; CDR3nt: TGTGCCAGCAGCACCCGAGGGGGAGGAGAGACCCAGTACTTC
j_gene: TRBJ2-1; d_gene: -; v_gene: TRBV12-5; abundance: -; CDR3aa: CASGLVTRGAVDEQFF; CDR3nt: TGTGCTAGTGGTTTGGTAACCCGGGGGGCCGTCGATGAGCAGTTCTTC
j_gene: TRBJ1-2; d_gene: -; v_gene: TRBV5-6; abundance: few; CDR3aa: CASSLEPMGEEIVANYGYTF; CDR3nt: TGTGCCAGCAGCTTGGAACCTATGGGGGAAGAAATCGTGGCTAACTATGGCTACACCTTC
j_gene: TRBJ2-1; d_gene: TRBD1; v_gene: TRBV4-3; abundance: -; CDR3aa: CASSTMDRDNEQFF; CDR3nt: TGCGCCAGCTCAACGATGGACAGGGACAATGAGCAGTTCTTC
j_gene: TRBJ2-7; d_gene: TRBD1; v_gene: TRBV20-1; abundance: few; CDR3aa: CSASEPGTGGENEQYF; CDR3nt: TGCAGTGCCTCCGAACCCGGGACAGGGGGTGAAAACGAGCAGTACTTC
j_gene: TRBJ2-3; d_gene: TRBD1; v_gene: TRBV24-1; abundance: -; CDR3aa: CATSEPGQGTDTQYF; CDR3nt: TGTGCCACCAGTGAGCCGGGACAGGGGACGGATACGCAGTATTTT
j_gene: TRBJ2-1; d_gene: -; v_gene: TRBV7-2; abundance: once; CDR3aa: CASSYNSPTAEFF; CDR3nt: TGTGCCAGCAGCTACAATTCCCCCACGGCCGAGTTCTTC
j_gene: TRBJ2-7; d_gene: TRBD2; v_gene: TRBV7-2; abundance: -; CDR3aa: CASSVPSGGYEQYF; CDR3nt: TGTGCCAGCAGCGTGCCTAGCGGGGGTTACGAGCAGTACTTC
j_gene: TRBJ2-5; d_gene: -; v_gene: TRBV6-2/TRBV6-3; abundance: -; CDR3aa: CASSGLGGGETQYF; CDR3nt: TGTGCCAGCAGTGGCCTTGGGGGAGGAGAGACCCAGTACTTC
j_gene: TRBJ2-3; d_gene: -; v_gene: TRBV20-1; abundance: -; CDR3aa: CSAPNTDTQYF; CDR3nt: TGCAGTGCTCCGAACACAGATACGCAGTATTTT
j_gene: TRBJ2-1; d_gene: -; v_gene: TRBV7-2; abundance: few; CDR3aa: CASRRDGSYNEQFF; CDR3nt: TGTGCCAGCAGACGGGACGGCTCCTACAATGAGCAGTTCTTC
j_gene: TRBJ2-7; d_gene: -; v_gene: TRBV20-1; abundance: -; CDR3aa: CSARDQDRSYEQYF; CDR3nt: TGCAGTGCTAGAGATCAGGACAGATCCTACGAGCAGTACTTC
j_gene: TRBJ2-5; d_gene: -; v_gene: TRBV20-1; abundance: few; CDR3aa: CSARQKTQGTQYF; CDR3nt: TGCAGTGCTCGACAGAAAACCCAGGGGACCCAGTACTTC
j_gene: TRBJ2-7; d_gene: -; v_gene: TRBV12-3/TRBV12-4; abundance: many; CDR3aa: CASGQTGISYEQYF; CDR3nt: TGTGCCAGCGGACAAACAGGGATCTCCTACGAGCAGTACTTC
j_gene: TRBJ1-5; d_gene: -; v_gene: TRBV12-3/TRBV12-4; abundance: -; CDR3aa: CASSPGQTDSNQPQHF; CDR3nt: TGTGCCAGCAGCCCCGGACAGACAGATAGCAATCAGCCCCAGCATTTT
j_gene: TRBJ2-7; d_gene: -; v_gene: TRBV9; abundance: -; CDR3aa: CASSVGLPNYEQYF; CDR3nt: TGTGCCAGCAGCGTGGGACTTCCTAACTACGAGCAGTACTTC
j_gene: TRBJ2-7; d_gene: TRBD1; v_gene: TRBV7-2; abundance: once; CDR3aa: CASSLWRTGTGAYEQYF; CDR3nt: TGTGCCAGCAGCTTATGGAGAACCGGGACAGGGGCCTACGAGCAGTACTTC
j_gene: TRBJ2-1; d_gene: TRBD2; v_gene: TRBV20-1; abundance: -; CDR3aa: CSARSPPERGSPKQFF; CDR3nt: TGCAGTGCTAGAAGCCCCCCCGAGCGGGGGTCTCCCAAGCAGTTCTTC
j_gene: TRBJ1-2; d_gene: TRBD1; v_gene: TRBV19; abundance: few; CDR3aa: CASSIGMAQGGRGYTF; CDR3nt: TGTGCCAGTAGTATCGGTATGGCCCAGGGGGGCCGCGGCTACACCTTC
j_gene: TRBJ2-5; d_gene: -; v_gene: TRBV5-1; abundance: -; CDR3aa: CASSTGRAPETQYF; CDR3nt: TGCGCCAGCAGCACGGGACGAGCCCCTGAGACCCAGTACTTC